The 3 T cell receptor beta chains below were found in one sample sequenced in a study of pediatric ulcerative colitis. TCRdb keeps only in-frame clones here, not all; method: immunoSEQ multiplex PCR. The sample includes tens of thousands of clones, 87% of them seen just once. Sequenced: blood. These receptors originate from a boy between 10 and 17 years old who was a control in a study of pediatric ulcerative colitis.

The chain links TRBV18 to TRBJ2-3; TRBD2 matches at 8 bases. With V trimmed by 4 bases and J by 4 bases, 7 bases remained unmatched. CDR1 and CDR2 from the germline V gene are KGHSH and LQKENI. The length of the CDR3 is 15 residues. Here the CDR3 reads CASSRDSGASDTQYF. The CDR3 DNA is TGTGCCAGCTCACGGGATAGCGGGGCCTCAGATACGCAGTATTTT.

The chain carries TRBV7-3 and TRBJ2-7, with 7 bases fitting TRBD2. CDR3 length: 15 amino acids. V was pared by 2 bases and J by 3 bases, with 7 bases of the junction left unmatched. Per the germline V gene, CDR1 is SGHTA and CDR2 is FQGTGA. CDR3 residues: CASSLGRGEVYEQYF. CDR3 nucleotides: TGTGCCAGCAGCTTAGGACGGGGGGAAGTCTACGAGCAGTACTTC.

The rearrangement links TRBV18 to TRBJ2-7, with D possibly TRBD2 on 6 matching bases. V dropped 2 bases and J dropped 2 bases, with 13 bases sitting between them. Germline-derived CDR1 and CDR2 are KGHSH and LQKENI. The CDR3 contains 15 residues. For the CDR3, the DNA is TGTGCCAGCTCACCATTAGCGGCGGAAACCTACGAGCAGTACTTC. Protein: CASSPLAAETYEQYF. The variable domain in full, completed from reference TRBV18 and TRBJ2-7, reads NAGVMQNPRHLVRRRGQEARLRCSPMKGHSHVYWYRQLPEEGLKFMVYLQKENIIDESGMPKERFSAEFPKEGPSILRIQQVVRGDSAAYFCASSPLAAETYEQYFGPGTRLTVT.